The present TCR beta chain was sequenced within a study of OX40 agonist ivuxolimab in advanced cancers. This CDR3 spans 14 amino acids. The ends were cut back, 1 base at V and 0 bases at J, with 4 bases in the middle. Germline V lookup: CDR1 MDHEN, CDR2 SYDVKM. Only in-frame clones appear in the TCRdb table, and some are missing; sequencing was by immunoSEQ multiplex PCR. The sample carries tens of thousands of clones, about 89% recorded once. This specimen consisted of CD4+ or CD8+ T cells sorted from blood, obtained in a trial of the OX40 agonist ivuxolimab. The chain links TRBV28 to TRBJ1-5; no reliable D call. This clonotype originated in an adult with an advanced solid tumor such as melanoma, head and neck, liver or kidney cancer. The CDR3 DNA reads as TGTGCCAGCAGTTTATTTCCTAGCAATCAGCCCCAGCATTTT. It translates to CASSLFPSNQPQHF.